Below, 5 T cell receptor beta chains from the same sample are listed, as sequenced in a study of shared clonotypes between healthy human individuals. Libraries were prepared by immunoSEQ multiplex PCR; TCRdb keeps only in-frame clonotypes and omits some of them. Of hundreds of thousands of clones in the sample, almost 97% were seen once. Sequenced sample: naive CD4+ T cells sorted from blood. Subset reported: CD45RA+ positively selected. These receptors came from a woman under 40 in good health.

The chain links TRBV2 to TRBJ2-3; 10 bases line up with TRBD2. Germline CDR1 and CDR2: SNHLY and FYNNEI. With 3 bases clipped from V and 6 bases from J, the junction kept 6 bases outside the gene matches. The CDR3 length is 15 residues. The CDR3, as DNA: TGTGCCAGCAGTGAGGGTAGCGGGAGGTTGGATACGCAGTATTTT. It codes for CASSEGSGRLDTQYF.

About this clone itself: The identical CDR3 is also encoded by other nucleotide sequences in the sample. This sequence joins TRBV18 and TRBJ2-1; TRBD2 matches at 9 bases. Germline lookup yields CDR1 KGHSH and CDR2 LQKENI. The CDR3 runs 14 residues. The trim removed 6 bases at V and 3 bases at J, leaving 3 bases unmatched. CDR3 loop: CASSLAGVYNEQFF. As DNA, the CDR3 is TGTGCCAGCTCTTTAGCGGGAGTCTACAATGAGCAGTTCTTC.

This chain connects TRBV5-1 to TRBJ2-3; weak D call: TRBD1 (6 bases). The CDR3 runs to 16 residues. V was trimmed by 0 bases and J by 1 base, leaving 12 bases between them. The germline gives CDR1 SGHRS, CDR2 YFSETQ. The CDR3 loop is CASSLAEGVGTDTQYF. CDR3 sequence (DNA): TGCGCCAGCAGCTTGGCCGAGGGGGTGGGCACAGATACGCAGTATTTT.

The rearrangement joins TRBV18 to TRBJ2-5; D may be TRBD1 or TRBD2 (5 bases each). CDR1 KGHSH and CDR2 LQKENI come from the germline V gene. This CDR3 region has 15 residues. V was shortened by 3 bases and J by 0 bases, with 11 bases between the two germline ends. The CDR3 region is CASSPWDGYQETQYF. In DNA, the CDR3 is TGTGCCAGCTCACCCTGGGACGGCTACCAAGAGACCCAGTACTTC.

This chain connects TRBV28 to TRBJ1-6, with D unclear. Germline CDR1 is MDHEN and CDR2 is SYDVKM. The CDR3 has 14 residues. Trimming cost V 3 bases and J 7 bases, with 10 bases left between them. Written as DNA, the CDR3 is TGTGCCAGCAGTTTCCCCGACACCAATTCACCCCTCCACTTT. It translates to CASSFPDTNSPLHF.